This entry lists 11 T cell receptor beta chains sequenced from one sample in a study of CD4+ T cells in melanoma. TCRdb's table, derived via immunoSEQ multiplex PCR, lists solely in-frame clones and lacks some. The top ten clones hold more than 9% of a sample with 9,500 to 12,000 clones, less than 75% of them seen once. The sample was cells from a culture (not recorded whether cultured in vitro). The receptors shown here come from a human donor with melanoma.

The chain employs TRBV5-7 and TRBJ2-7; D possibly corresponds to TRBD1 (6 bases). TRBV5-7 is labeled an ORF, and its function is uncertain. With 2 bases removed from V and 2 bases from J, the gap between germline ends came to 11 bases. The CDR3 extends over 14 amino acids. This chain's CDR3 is CASSFMDSPYEQYF. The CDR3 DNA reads TGTGCCAGCAGCTTCATGGACAGTCCCTACGAGCAGTACTTC.

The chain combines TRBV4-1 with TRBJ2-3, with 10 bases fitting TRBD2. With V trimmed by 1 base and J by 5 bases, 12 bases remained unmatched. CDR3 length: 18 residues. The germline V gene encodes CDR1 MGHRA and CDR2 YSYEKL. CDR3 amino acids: CASSQVLPLAGARDTQYF. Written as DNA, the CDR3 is TGCGCCAGCAGCCAAGTTCTCCCTCTAGCGGGGGCGCGAGATACGCAGTATTTT.

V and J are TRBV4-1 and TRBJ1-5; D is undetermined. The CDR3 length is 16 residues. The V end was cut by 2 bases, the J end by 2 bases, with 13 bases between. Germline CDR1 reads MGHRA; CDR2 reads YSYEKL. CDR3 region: CASSQSGVRGNQPQHF. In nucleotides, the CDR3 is TGCGCCAGCAGCCAAAGCGGGGTGAGGGGCAATCAGCCCCAGCATTTT.

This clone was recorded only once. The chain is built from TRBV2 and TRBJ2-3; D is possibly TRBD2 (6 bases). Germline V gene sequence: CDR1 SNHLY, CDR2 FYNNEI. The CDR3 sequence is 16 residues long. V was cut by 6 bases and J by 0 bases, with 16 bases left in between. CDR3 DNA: TGTGCCAGCAGCGGCGGGACTGGATTTAGCACAGATACGCAGTATTTT. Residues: CASSGGTGFSTDTQYF.

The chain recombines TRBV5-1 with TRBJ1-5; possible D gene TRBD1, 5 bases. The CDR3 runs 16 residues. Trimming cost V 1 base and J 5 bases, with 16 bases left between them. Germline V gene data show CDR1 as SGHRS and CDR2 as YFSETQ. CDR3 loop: CASSLLPVGGHQPQHF. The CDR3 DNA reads TGCGCCAGCAGCTTGCTCCCTGTGGGGGGTCATCAGCCCCAGCATTTT.

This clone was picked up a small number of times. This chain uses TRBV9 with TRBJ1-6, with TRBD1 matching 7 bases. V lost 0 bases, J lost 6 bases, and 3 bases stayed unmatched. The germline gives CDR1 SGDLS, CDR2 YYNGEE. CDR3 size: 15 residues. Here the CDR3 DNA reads TGTGCCAGCAGCGTAGGACAGGGAGGTAATTCACCCCTCCACTTT. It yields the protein CASSVGQGGNSPLHF.

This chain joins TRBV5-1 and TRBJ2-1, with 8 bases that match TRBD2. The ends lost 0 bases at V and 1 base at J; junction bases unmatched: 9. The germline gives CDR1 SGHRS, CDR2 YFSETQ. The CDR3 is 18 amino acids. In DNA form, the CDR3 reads TGCGCCAGCAGCTTGGTTCTGGACGGGGGGGATTCCTACAATGAGCAGTTCTTC. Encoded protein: CASSLVLDGGDSYNEQFF.

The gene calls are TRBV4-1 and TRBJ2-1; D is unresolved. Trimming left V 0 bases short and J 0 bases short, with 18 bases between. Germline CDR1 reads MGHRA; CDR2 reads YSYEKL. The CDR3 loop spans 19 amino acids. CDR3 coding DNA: TGCGCCAGCAGCCAAGAGGGTTTTAGTACTATAAGCTCCTACAATGAGCAGTTCTTC. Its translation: CASSQEGFSTISSYNEQFF.

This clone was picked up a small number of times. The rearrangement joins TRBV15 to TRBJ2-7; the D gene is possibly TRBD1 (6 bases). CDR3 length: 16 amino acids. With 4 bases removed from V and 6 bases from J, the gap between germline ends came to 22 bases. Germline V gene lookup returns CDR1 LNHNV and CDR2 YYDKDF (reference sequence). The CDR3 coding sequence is TGTGCCACCAGCAACATACAGGGATCCCTAATACGCGAGCAGTACTTC. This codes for CATSNIQGSLIREQYF.

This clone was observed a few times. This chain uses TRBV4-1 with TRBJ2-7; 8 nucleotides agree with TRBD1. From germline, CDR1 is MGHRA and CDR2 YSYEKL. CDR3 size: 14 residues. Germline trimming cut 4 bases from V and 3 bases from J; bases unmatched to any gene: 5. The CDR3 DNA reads TGCGCCAGCAGCCGGACAGGGAAAGTCTACGAGCAGTACTTC. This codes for CASSRTGKVYEQYF.

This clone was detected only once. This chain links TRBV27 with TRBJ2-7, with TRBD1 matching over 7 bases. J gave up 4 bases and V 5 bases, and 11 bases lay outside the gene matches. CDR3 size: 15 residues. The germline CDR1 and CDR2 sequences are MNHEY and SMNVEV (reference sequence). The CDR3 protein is CASSPSYRGYYEQYF. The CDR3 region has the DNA TGTGCCAGCAGTCCAAGTTACAGGGGATATTACGAGCAGTACTTC.